What follows describes a single T cell receptor (beta chain). What it binds is not known. Sequencing relied on a cDNA template that was reverse transcribed from extracted RNA. Clones were read by immunoSEQ multiplex PCR, and TCRdb kept only the in-frame ones, dropping some. The data hold 110,000 to 150,000 clones, with 82% observed a single time. V was pared by 6 bases and J by 6 bases, with 6 bases of the junction left unmatched. Per germline, CDR1 MRHNA and CDR2 SNTAGT. This CDR3 region has 14 residues. This entry is derived from a study of CD8+ T cells in alopecia areata. Study information: The drug, oral tofacitinib, was given to treated patients at 5 to 10 mg twice daily.

As for treatment: oral pan-JAK inhibitor, 5-10 mg twice daily. Punch biopsies of lesional scalp, plus peripheral blood, were taken from alopecia areata patients. Broader study findings: Relative to normal scalp, lesional scalp, especially alopecia totalis/universalis, showed higher clonality.

The input for sequencing was CD8+ T cells sorted from blood, taken at week 4, from a patient treated with tofacitinib. The source is a human donor with alopecia areata. The chain is built from TRBV6-4 and TRBJ2-1; TRBD2 matches at 9 bases. The CDR3 bases are TGTGCCAGCAGCACGGGACTAGCCTCCAATGAGCAGTTCTTC. It codes for CASSTGLASNEQFF.